This record looks at one T cell receptor (beta chain) sequence and its context. Its antigen is not identified. This sample stems from a study of blood T cell dynamics during melanoma immunotherapy. Notes on the study in general: Disease-control patients' PBMC repertoires became either more clonal or more diverse at W3. Whether repertoire-driving clones were melanoma-specific could not be determined.

Time point: week 3, after first cycle of checkpoint inhibitor. Response was assessed by RECIST 1.1 at 12 weeks, except a couple of rapid progressors. Each bulk PBMC sample had approximately 340 ng DNA loaded. TCRdb keeps only in-frame clones here, not all; method: immunoSEQ multiplex PCR. Of 10,000 to 13,000 clones in the sample, 85% to 90% were seen once. The receptor's source is a human donor with melanoma. This specimen was blood, taken from a patient treated with checkpoint blockade.

The CDR3 region has the DNA TGCGCCAGCAGCCAAGAGTCCGGCAGGAACTATGGCTACACCTTC. Its protein product is CASSQESGRNYGYTF. V and J are TRBV4-3 and TRBJ1-2; D is undetermined. The CDR3 consists of 15 residues. Per germline, CDR1 LGHNA and CDR2 YSLEER. Trimming removed 0 bases at V and 2 bases at J, with 10 bases between.